The T cell receptor beta chain described here comes from a study of cytomegalovirus exposure and HLA in healthy donors. Study-wide background: An analysis done earlier identified about 120 million unique TCR beta sequences from about 179 million T cells.

This CDR3 has 15 residues. Per the germline V gene, CDR1 is SGDLS and CDR2 is YYNGEE. V was pared by 0 bases and J by 5 bases, with 12 bases between. About this clone itself: What it recognizes is unknown.

13 Jbeta primers and 60 Vbeta primers were used for the PCR. Assay: immunoSEQ multiplex PCR; the TCRdb copy retains only in-frame clones and omits some. The sample yields tens of thousands of clones, about three quarters seen once. Study results and caveats: Analysis was performed later, and it showed HLA-associated TCR beta chains to be more clonally expanded than equally common others. Immune exposure information comprised only CMV serostatus.

When sampled, the donors appeared nominally healthy, though they likely had unrecorded immune exposures. V usage is TRBV9 and J usage is TRBJ1-5; a weak D match, TRBD1 (5 bases). Sequenced: PBMCs. This clonotype was sampled from a man aged 25-45 years in good health and CMV-seropositive. CDR3 region: CASSVDQGGDQPQHF. The CDR3, as DNA: TGTGCCAGCAGCGTAGACCAGGGAGGGGATCAGCCCCAGCATTTT.